The rows below give T cell receptor beta chains drawn from one sample of a study of T cell clusters in autoimmune cytopenias. TCRdb re-called the multiplex PCR reads and gives one entry per CDR3 protein, without DNA. This repertoire includes approximately 5,300 distinct CDR3 sequences. These data were also reused for a study on T cell repertoires in aging, cancer and after chemotherapy.

The specimen sequenced was peripheral blood. These receptors were taken from a human donor in good health. Both conserved end residues are part of each CDR3. A clone size is listed for some rows: how often the clone was seen (once, few, many), or a class if it is expanded.

>TRBV24-1|TRBJ2-3|.
CATSDGYLTDTQYF
>TRBV12-5|TRBJ2-2|.
CASGLARTGIGNTGELFF
>TRBV20-1|TRBJ2-1|.
CSAIGDNEQFF
>TRBV19|TRBJ2-6|medium-sized
CASRSMDSARSGANVLTF
>TRBV5-5|TRBJ1-1|.
CARSREGQPEAFF
>TRBV18|TRBJ2-4|.
CASTFENIQYF
>TRBV11-2|TRBJ2-5|.
CASSLDGGAAVETQYF
>TRBV12-3/TRBV12-4|TRBJ2-5|medium-sized
CASSRRGGETQYF
>TRBV6-1|TRBJ1-5|.
CASSETYNQPQHF
>TRBV28|TRBJ2-3|.
CASSLKDTQYF
>TRBV6-1|TRBJ1-6|.
CASSQGRVGSPLHF
>TRBV6-5|TRBJ2-2|.
CASRAGTSRSGELFF
>TRBV27|TRBJ2-3|medium-sized
CASSPWDRVTDTQYF
>TRBV5-5|TRBJ1-1|.
CASSLVGTGDAEAFF
>TRBV18|TRBJ1-2|medium-sized
CASSPSTGQGARGYTF
>TRBV19|TRBJ2-1|medium-sized
CASSAGGPLGEQFF
>TRBV6-1|TRBJ2-2|medium-sized
CASSPTGELFF
>TRBV6-6|TRBJ2-1|medium-sized
CASSYSSRAYNEQFF
>TRBV10-3|TRBJ2-2|.
CAISGGIDTGELFF
>TRBV28|TRBJ2-1|.
CASSLADEQFF
>TRBV19|TRBJ2-1|.
CASSMGGANEQFF
>TRBV19|TRBJ2-1|medium-sized
CASSRQGGQSYNEQFF
>TRBV29-1|TRBJ2-2|.
CSVLTGAGGELFF
>TRBV7-6|TRBJ2-1|.
CASSLGYLSGEQFF
>TRBV6-5|TRBJ2-2|medium-sized
CASSYSIAGVLNTGELFF
>TRBV29-1|TRBJ2-2|large
CSAGLGGELFF
>TRBV19|TRBJ2-7|medium-sized
CASSIGLAGLSYEQYF
>TRBV6-5|TRBJ2-1|medium-sized
CASSYASGRNYNEQFF
>TRBV11-1|TRBJ2-2|large
CASSLRRERPTGELFF
>TRBV27|TRBJ2-7|medium-sized
CASSLLGQISEQYF
>TRBV6-2/TRBV6-3|TRBJ2-3|.
CASRSGDTQYF
>TRBV29-1|TRBJ1-3|medium-sized
CSGVGGSAREAGNTIYF
>TRBV18|TRBJ2-5|.
CASSPVQGAEETQYF
>TRBV30|TRBJ1-1|medium-sized
CAWSVWRLNTEAFF
>TRBV5-4|TRBJ2-5|medium-sized
CASSLPGGVYETQYF
>TRBV29-1|TRBJ1-2|medium-sized
CSVEKTDYGYTF
>TRBV29-1|TRBJ2-2|.
CSVVGTGDTGELFF
>TRBV18|TRBJ1-1|.
CASSPQGAGNTEAFF
>TRBV6-2/TRBV6-3|TRBJ2-5|medium-sized
CASSYDPLTGTQETQYF
>TRBV27|TRBJ2-2|.
CASSVLAGWRDGELFF
>TRBV7-2|TRBJ2-2|.
CASSWLVGGTGELFF